Listed below are T cell receptor beta chains from one sample, sequenced in a study of graft-versus-host responses after intestinal transplantation. TCRdb's copy holds only in-frame clones and misses some; the assay was immunoSEQ multiplex PCR. The sample holds more than 60,000 clones, about 92% seen once. Antigen specificity for these receptors is unknown. Sample: unstimulated CD8+ T cells sorted from spleen or lymph node cells, taken before intestinal transplant. Receptor source: a human donor who received an intestinal transplant. CDR3s include the opening cysteine and the closing phenylalanine or tryptophan. D genes are given only for firm matches. Clone size is given for some rows only: seen once, a few or many times, or a class if the clone is expanded.

cdr3_aa cdr3_nt j_call clone_size d_call v_call
CASSSSQGISGNTIYF TGTGCCAGCAGCTCATCACAGGGGATCTCTGGAAACACCATATATTTT TRBJ1-3 - TRBD1 TRBV13
CASSLVPSGGTDTQYF TGCGCCAGCAGCTTGGTGCCTAGCGGGGGCACAGATACGCAGTATTTT TRBJ2-3 once TRBD2 TRBV5-1
CASSVGGHAGDEQYF TGTGCCAGCAGCGTCGGCGGGCACGCGGGGGACGAGCAGTACTTC TRBJ2-7 - TRBD2 TRBV9
CASSWGRSGNTIYF TGTGCCAGCAGCTGGGGCCGCTCTGGAAACACCATATATTTT TRBJ1-3 - - TRBV5-6
CASSSRDTHGETQYF TGTGCCAGTAGTAGCCGGGACACGCACGGGGAGACCCAGTACTTC TRBJ2-5 - - TRBV19
CARRGVNTGELFF TGTGCCAGGCGGGGGGTGAACACCGGGGAGCTGTTTTTT TRBJ2-2 once TRBD2 TRBV2
CATEVQGGNTIYF TGTGCCACCGAGGTACAGGGAGGAAACACCATATATTTT TRBJ1-3 - - TRBV6-5
CASSVAGSPAGELFF TGTGCCAGCAGCGTAGCAGGGTCGCCGGCCGGGGAGCTGTTTTTT TRBJ2-2 - - TRBV9
CASSARQGAREGYTF TGTGCCAGCAGCGCGAGACAGGGGGCGCGGGAGGGCTACACCTTC TRBJ1-2 - TRBD1 TRBV11-2
CASSLDGQGDEQYF TGCGCCAGCAGCTTGGATGGACAGGGGGACGAGCAGTACTTC TRBJ2-7 - TRBD1 TRBV5-1
CASSTTSGVYNEQFF TGTGCCAGCAGCACGACTAGCGGGGTCTACAATGAGCAGTTCTTC TRBJ2-1 - TRBD2 TRBV4-2
CASSWGTGSYEQYF TGTGCCAGCAGCTGGGGGACAGGGAGCTACGAGCAGTACTTC TRBJ2-7 - TRBD1 TRBV11-1
CASTPTGESHEQYF TGCGCCAGCACTCCGACAGGGGAGTCCCACGAGCAGTACTTC TRBJ2-7 - TRBD1 TRBV5-1
CASRGGASGEKLFF TGTGCCAGCAGGGGGGGGGCGTCGGGTGAAAAACTGTTTTTT TRBJ1-4 - - TRBV6-5
CASSGDFQSSYNEQFF TGTGCCAGCAGTGGGGACTTTCAGAGCTCCTACAATGAGCAGTTCTTC TRBJ2-1 - - TRBV6-1
CASSLARGPETQYF TGTGCCAGCAGCTTAGCCAGGGGGCCAGAGACCCAGTACTTC TRBJ2-5 - TRBD1 TRBV7-8
CASTSGQGSEGYTF TGTGCCAGCACTTCCGGACAGGGCTCGGAAGGCTACACCTTC TRBJ1-2 few TRBD1 TRBV7-9
CATSSPRETQYF TGTGCCACCAGCAGCCCCCGGGAGACCCAGTACTTC TRBJ2-5 - - TRBV15
CASGPREAYNEQFF TGTGCTAGTGGTCCGCGAGAAGCGTACAATGAGCAGTTCTTC TRBJ2-1 - - TRBV12-5
CASSSTENYNEQFF TGCGCCAGCAGCTCGACAGAGAACTACAATGAGCAGTTCTTC TRBJ2-1 - - TRBV5-1
CASSQVGVWYGYTF TGTGCCAGCAGCCAGGTCGGGGTTTGGTATGGCTACACCTTC TRBJ1-2 - - TRBV6-5
CASSPTIERTEAFF TGTGCCAGCAGCCCAACCATTGAGCGCACTGAAGCTTTCTTT TRBJ1-1 once - TRBV6-5
CASSQGLTPYYEQYF TGTGCCAGCAGCCAAGGCCTCACCCCCTACTACGAGCAGTACTTC TRBJ2-7 once - TRBV4-2
CASSPPAGMNTEAFF TGTGCCAGCTCACCACCGGCAGGGATGAACACTGAAGCTTTCTTT TRBJ1-1 once - TRBV18
CASSLWAGEETQYF TGTGCCAGCAGTTTATGGGCAGGGGAAGAGACCCAGTACTTC TRBJ2-5 - - TRBV27
CASSEGLADQETQYF TGTGCCAGCAGTGAAGGACTAGCGGACCAAGAGACCCAGTACTTC TRBJ2-5 - TRBD2 TRBV2
CASSPWAGASTDTQYF TGTGCCAGCAGCCCTTGGGCAGGGGCAAGCACAGATACGCAGTATTTT TRBJ2-3 - - TRBV5-5
CASSDLAGVGAYEQYF TGTGCCAGCAGTGACCTAGCGGGGGTTGGGGCCTACGAGCAGTACTTC TRBJ2-7 - TRBD2 TRBV6-1
CASSTTGGIGEKLFF TGTGCCAGCAGCACGACAGGGGGCATCGGGGAAAAACTGTTTTTT TRBJ1-4 - TRBD1 TRBV5-6